This T cell receptor (beta chain) was sequenced in a study of shared clonotypes between healthy human individuals. V was trimmed by 3 bases and J by 2 bases, leaving 8 bases between them. Germline V gene data show CDR1 as KGHSY and CDR2 as FQNENV. CDR3 length: 13 amino acids. Sequencing was performed with immunoSEQ multiplex PCR; in TCRdb, only in-frame clones are kept and a portion is missing. The data show about 590,000 clones, nearly 97% seen once. Naive CD8 isolation took CD45RO-negative cells positively selected for CCR7 and excluded terminally differentiated effector memory CD45RA+ cells. Sequenced material: naive CD8+ T cells sorted from blood. The receptor's source is a woman between 25 and 40 years old in good health. The rearrangement uses TRBV16 and TRBJ2-7; D gene unclear. The CDR3 nucleotides are TGTGCCAGCAGCCATTTACAGCCCTACGAGCAGTACTTC. Residues: CASSHLQPYEQYF.